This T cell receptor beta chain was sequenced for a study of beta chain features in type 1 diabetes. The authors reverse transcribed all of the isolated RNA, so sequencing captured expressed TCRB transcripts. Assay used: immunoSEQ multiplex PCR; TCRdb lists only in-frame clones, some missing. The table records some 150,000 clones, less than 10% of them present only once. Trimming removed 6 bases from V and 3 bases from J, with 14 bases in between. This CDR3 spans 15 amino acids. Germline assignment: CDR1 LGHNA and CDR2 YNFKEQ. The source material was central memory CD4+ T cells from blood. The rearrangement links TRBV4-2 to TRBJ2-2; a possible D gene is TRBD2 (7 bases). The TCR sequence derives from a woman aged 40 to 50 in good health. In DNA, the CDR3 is TGTGCCAGCAGTCCTAGGGGGGGAGACACCGGGGAGCTGTTTTTT. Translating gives CASSPRGGDTGELFF.